The table lists the clone carrying this TCR beta chain with many counts. The antigen remains undetermined. These data are taken from a study of T-cell memory formation after mild COVID-19. Study context: Most TCR clusters belonged to a single donor. Study results and caveats: Clones contracting across day 15 to 85 had a balanced CD4/CD8 profile; later expanding clones leaned CD4+.

TCRdb re-analysed the 5' RACE reads in MiXCR, keeping a single row per CDR3 protein. This table holds about 340,000 distinct CDR3 sequences, over 20% found once. Trimming cost V 5 bases and J 0 bases; bases outside gene matches: 9. The CDR3 has 19 residues. This chain connects TRBV12-3 or TRBV12-4 to TRBJ2-3; 15 bases line up with TRBD2. The sequence came from an adult woman who had mild COVID-19 (a few samples of this study predate the infection). Cell type and time point are not known. The specimen sequenced was PBMCs or a T cell subset sorted from them (not recorded which). The CDR3 here is CASSTGTSGGTYSTDTQYF. The CDR3 nucleotides are TGTGCCAGCAGTACGGGGACTAGCGGGGGGACTTATAGCACAGATACGCAGTATTTT.